Below are 23 T cell receptor beta chains sequenced from a single sample in a study of blood T cell repertoires in COVID-19. Some clones are missing from TCRdb's copy, which holds only in-frame ones; the method was immunoSEQ multiplex PCR. The repertoire holds 110,000 or so clones, with 65% to 90% as singletons. The sample consisted of peripheral blood. The receptors originated from a human donor in a cohort sampled during active COVID-19.

This chain joins TRBV18 and TRBJ1-2, with 9 positions matching TRBD1. Germline V gives CDR1 KGHSH, CDR2 LQKENI. V was pared by 6 bases and J by 8 bases, with 19 bases of the junction left unmatched. The CDR3 contains 17 residues. This chain's CDR3 is CASSLERVPGQGLGYTF. In nucleotides, the CDR3 is TGTGCCAGCTCTCTCGAACGGGTTCCGGGACAGGGACTCGGCTACACCTTC.

This sequence joins TRBV6-5 and TRBJ2-7; 7 bases line up with TRBD1. The V and J ends lost 1 base and 3 bases, in that order; junction bases with no gene match: 3. Germline loops: CDR1 MNHEY, CDR2 SVGAGI. There are 14 residues in the CDR3. CDR3 bases: TGTGCCAGCAGTTACTTGGGACAGTTCTACGAGCAGTACTTC. Protein: CASSYLGQFYEQYF.

The chain joins TRBV18 to TRBJ2-3; D perhaps matches TRBD1 (5 bases). The V end was cut by 3 bases, the J end by 4 bases, with 14 bases between. Germline V gene sequence: CDR1 KGHSH, CDR2 LQKENI. The CDR3 totals 15 residues. The CDR3 nucleotides are TGTGCCAGCTCACCTCCAGGGCCCGGGTCAGATACGCAGTATTTT. It yields the protein CASSPPGPGSDTQYF. Complete variable domain (other parts from reference TRBV18 and TRBJ2-3): NAGVMQNPRHLVRRRGQEARLRCSPMKGHSHVYWYRQLPEEGLKFMVYLQKENIIDESGMPKERFSAEFPKEGPSILRIQQVVRGDSAAYFCASSPPGPGSDTQYFGPGTRLTVL.

The chain couples TRBV10-2 to TRBJ2-7; D is undetermined. Trimming removed 5 bases from V and 4 bases from J, with 9 bases in between. The CDR3 is 12 residues long. The V gene's germline CDR1 is WSHSY and CDR2 SAAADI. CDR3 bases: TGCGCCAGCAGTCGACTTAATTACGAGCAGTACTTC. As protein: CASSRLNYEQYF.

This clone was counted between two and nine times. V gene TRBV10-3 combines with J gene TRBJ2-1; 9 bases are a match to TRBD2. J lost 9 bases, V lost 0 bases, and 9 bases had no gene match. The germline V gene encodes CDR1 ENHRY and CDR2 SYGVKD. The CDR3 spans 16 residues. For the CDR3, the DNA is TGTGCCATCAGTGAGTCGAGAGGCGGGGGGGCCATTGAGCAGTTCTTC. Amino acid sequence: CAISESRGGGAIEQFF.

Comment on this clone: Other DNA sequences in this specimen translate into the identical CDR3. The chain uses TRBV6-5 and TRBJ1-2; 7 nucleotides align to TRBD1. Germline V gene data show CDR1 as MNHEY and CDR2 as SVGAGI. The CDR3 is made up of 13 amino acids. The J segment lost 2 bases and the V segment lost 6 bases, leaving 3 bases of the junction unmatched. In DNA form, the CDR3 reads TGTGCCAGCAGCCTACAGGGGAACTATGGCTACACCTTC. This translates into CASSLQGNYGYTF.

The V gene is TRBV5-6, the J gene TRBJ1-2; a possible D gene is TRBD1 (5 bases). CDR1 and CDR2 from the germline V gene are SGHDT and YYEEEE. This CDR3 is 13 amino acids long. V was trimmed by 4 bases and J by 8 bases, leaving 15 bases between them. The CDR3 DNA reads as TGTGCCAGCAGCCGAACCATGGGGGGGGGCTACACCTTC. This gives the protein CASSRTMGGGYTF.

V and J are TRBV5-1 and TRBJ2-3, with TRBD1 identical over 9 bases. Per the germline V gene, CDR1 is SGHRS and CDR2 is YFSETQ. CDR3 length: 16 residues. J lost 3 bases, V lost 3 bases, and 8 bases had no gene match. CDR3 sequence reads: CASSWGTGSNTDTQYF. The CDR3 DNA sequence: TGCGCCAGCAGCTGGGGGACAGGGAGTAATACAGATACGCAGTATTTT.

The chain combines TRBV29-1 with TRBJ2-7, with 8 bases that match TRBD2. V lost 4 bases to trimming and J lost 7 bases; unmatched junction nucleotides: 0. This CDR3 spans 10 amino acids. Germline lookup yields CDR1 SQVTM and CDR2 ANQGSEA. This CDR3 reads CSVGGGEQYF. The CDR3 bases are TGCAGCGTTGGCGGGGGGGAGCAGTACTTC.

This clone was observed a handful of times. J is TRBJ2-4 and V is TRBV11-1; 9 bases are a match to TRBD1. V shed 1 base, J shed 4 bases, and the junction held 2 bases outside the gene matches. CDR3 length: 15 residues. CDR1 is SGHAT, CDR2 FQDESV, per germline (reference sequence). As DNA, the CDR3 is TGTGCCAGCAGCTTAGAGGGACAGGGTAAAAACATTCAGTACTTC. Its protein is CASSLEGQGKNIQYF.

This clone was counted only a few times. The V gene is TRBV5-1, the J gene TRBJ1-4; the match to TRBD1 covers 7 bases. CDR1 is SGHRS and CDR2 is YFSETQ in the germline V gene. The CDR3 has 15 amino acids. V lost 4 bases and J lost 5; bases outside the gene matches: 8. CDR3: CASSATGTANEKLFF. The CDR3 DNA sequence: TGCGCCAGCAGCGCCACCGGGACAGCGAATGAAAAACTGTTTTTT.

The gene calls are TRBV5-1 and TRBJ1-4, with 8 bases aligning to TRBD1. CDR1 is SGHRS, CDR2 YFSETQ, per germline. This CDR3 contains 17 residues. Trimming removed 4 bases from V and 0 bases from J; junction bases left unmatched: 8. The CDR3, as DNA: TGCGCCAGCAGCAATAACCCACAGGGGGCAACTAATGAAAAACTGTTTTTT. It specifies CASSNNPQGATNEKLFF.

This chain joins TRBV6-2 or TRBV6-3 and TRBJ2-1; TRBD2 matches at 11 bases. This CDR3 comprises 20 residues. Unmatched junction bases numbered 16, after V lost 2 bases and J lost 4 bases. The germline V gene has CDR1 MNHEY and CDR2 SVGEGT. CDR3 loop: CASSYTGGWAASGGYNEQFF. CDR3 nucleotides: TGTGCCAGCAGTTACACGGGTGGGTGGGCGGCTAGCGGGGGGTACAATGAGCAGTTCTTC.

The chain has TRBV5-1 and TRBJ2-7; 7 positions agree with TRBD2. Germline loops: CDR1 SGHRS, CDR2 YFSETQ. V shed 4 bases, J shed 3 bases, and the junction held 4 bases outside the gene matches. The CDR3 runs to 13 residues. DNA of the CDR3: TGCGCCAGCAGCCCCGGGGAGGGCTACGAGCAGTACTTC. Protein: CASSPGEGYEQYF. Looking up the rest from reference TRBV5-1 and TRBJ2-7 gives the full variable domain: KAGVTQTPRYLIKTRGQQVTLSCSPISGHRSVSWYQQTPGQGLQFLFEYFSETQRNKGNFPGRFSGRQFSNSRSEMNVSTLELGDSALYLCASSPGEGYEQYFGPGTRLTVT.

CDR3 coding DNA: TGTGCCAGCAGCTTAGCGGTGGGGGGGCGTAGAGAGACCCAGTACTTC. Translated: CASSLAVGGRRETQYF. This sequence joins TRBV7-2 and TRBJ2-5, with D possibly TRBD2 on 7 matching bases. The CDR3 loop spans 16 amino acids. Trimming pared 0 bases from V and 4 bases from J, leaving 15 bases between. Germline V CDR1 and CDR2: SGHTA, FQGNSA.

This clone was found a few times. The chain is built from TRBV6-5 and TRBJ2-7, with 7 nucleotides matching TRBD1. This CDR3 is built from 14 residues. CDR1 is MNHEY, CDR2 SVGAGI, per germline. The V segment lost 5 bases and the J segment 0 bases; nucleotides outside the gene matches: 4. CDR3 protein: CASSIRQGSYEQYF. In DNA, the CDR3 is TGTGCCAGCAGTATCCGACAGGGCTCCTACGAGCAGTACTTC.

This chain links TRBV5-1 with TRBJ2-7, with D perhaps matching TRBD1 (5 bases). Germline V gene lookup returns CDR1 SGHRS and CDR2 YFSETQ. The CDR3 sequence is 14 residues long. Trimming left V 2 bases short and J 5 bases short, with 14 bases between. CDR3 loop: CASSFGQGFDEQYF. CDR3 coding DNA: TGCGCCAGCAGCTTTGGGCAGGGTTTCGACGAGCAGTACTTC.

The genes are TRBV10-3 and TRBJ2-7; the match to TRBD1 covers 9 bases. The CDR3 has 14 amino acids. J gave up 6 bases and V 3 bases, and 6 bases lay outside the gene matches. The V gene's germline CDR1 is ENHRY and CDR2 SYGVKD. The CDR3 loop is CAISDRDRESEQYF. The CDR3 DNA reads TGTGCCATCAGTGATAGGGACAGGGAATCCGAGCAGTACTTC.

This clone was seen more than once but under ten times. The V and J genes are TRBV27 and TRBJ2-5; tentative D call: TRBD2 (5 bases). V shed 4 bases and J shed 5 bases, with 14 bases lying between them. This CDR3 is 14 amino acids long. Germline CDR1 and CDR2: MNHEY and SMNVEV (reference sequence). CDR3 loop: CASSSRSGWETQYF. The CDR3 DNA reads as TGTGCCAGCAGTTCTAGAAGCGGTTGGGAGACCCAGTACTTC.

This chain links TRBV7-2 with TRBJ1-5; D gene uncertain. CDR1 and CDR2 from the germline V gene are SGHTA and FQGNSA. The CDR3 has 13 amino acids. Trimming left V 2 bases short and J 11 bases short, with 13 bases between. This CDR3 reads CASSLSPSESQHF. CDR3 DNA: TGTGCCAGCAGCTTATCCCCCAGCGAGTCCCAGCATTTT. Full variable domain (missing parts from reference TRBV7-2 and TRBJ1-5): GAGVSQSPSNKVTEKGKDVELRCDPISGHTALYWYRQSLGQGLEFLIYFQGNSAPDKSGLPSDRFSAERTGGSVSTLTIQRTQQEDSAVYLCASSLSPSESQHFGDGTRLSIL.

The chain uses TRBV5-1 and TRBJ1-2, with D tentatively TRBD1 (5 bases). Germline loops: CDR1 SGHRS, CDR2 YFSETQ. The CDR3 totals 14 residues. V lost 0 bases and J lost 5, with 11 bases in between. CDR3: CASSLEAGIYGYTF. The CDR3 nucleotides are TGCGCCAGCAGCTTGGAAGCAGGGATTTATGGCTACACCTTC.

This clone was counted between two and nine times. The gene calls are TRBV11-3 and TRBJ2-3, with D possibly TRBD1 on 6 matching bases. V was shortened by 3 bases and J by 2 bases, with 12 bases between the two germline ends. The CDR3 is 15 residues long. In germline, CDR1 is SGHNT, CDR2 YENEEA. DNA for the CDR3: TGTGCCAGCAGCTTCAGGGGAAGAACCACAGATACGCAGTATTTT. It encodes CASSFRGRTTDTQYF.

The chain joins TRBV25-1 to TRBJ1-5, with D tentatively TRBD1 (5 bases). Germline V CDR1 and CDR2: MGHDK, SYGVNS. The V end was cut by 3 bases, the J end by 2 bases, with 11 bases between. This CDR3 contains 15 residues. CDR3 in amino acids: CASSDSGRGNQPQHF. Written as DNA, the CDR3 is TGTGCCAGCAGTGATTCCGGCAGGGGCAATCAGCCCCAGCATTTT.